The 29 T cell receptor beta chains presented below share a single source sample, sequenced in a study of T cell clonotyping in hematopoietic cell transplantation. This table comes from immunoSEQ multiplex PCR, and its TCRdb copy is limited to in-frame clones, with some not included. Of about 44,000 clones listed, less than 95% are singletons. The source material was peripheral blood mononuclear cells. The receptors stem from a woman between 45 and 60 years old in good health. Some clones in this sample may be carry-over from other donors' samples.

This chain uses TRBV4-1 with TRBJ2-7; D is uncertain. The CDR3 consists of 16 residues. Germline loops: CDR1 MGHRA, CDR2 YSYEKL. V was clipped by 4 bases and J by 3 bases, with 19 bases between them. Here the CDR3 reads CASSLYLGPNYYEQYF. CDR3 coding DNA: TGCGCCAGCAGCCTTTACCTGGGCCCCAATTACTACGAGCAGTACTTC.

The gene calls are TRBV7-8 and TRBJ1-5; TRBD1 is a possible D gene (5 bases). The CDR3 consists of 16 residues. The germline V gene has CDR1 SGHVS and CDR2 FQNEAQ. Trimming took off 5 bases at V and 3 bases at J, with 17 bases between the two ends. CDR3 region: CASSHPGGGTNQPQHF. The CDR3, as DNA: TGTGCCAGCAGCCACCCTGGGGGGGGTACCAATCAGCCCCAGCATTTT.

This clone was found a few times. The chain recombines TRBV7-9 with TRBJ1-6; the D gene is possibly TRBD1 (5 bases). The CDR3 extends over 15 amino acids. Germline V gene sequence: CDR1 SEHNR, CDR2 FQNEAQ (reference sequence). V was pared by 4 bases and J by 7 bases, with 14 bases between. The CDR3 spells CASSSIGAENSPLHF. Written as DNA, the CDR3 is TGTGCCAGCAGCTCCATTGGGGCAGAAAATTCACCCCTCCACTTT.

The chain combines TRBV4-2 with TRBJ2-2; 7 bases are shared with TRBD2. Germline V lookup: CDR1 LGHNA, CDR2 YNFKEQ. The CDR3 has 17 residues. V trimming: 3 bases; J trimming: 6 bases; junction bases outside the gene matches: 13. The CDR3 DNA follows: TGTGCCAGCAGCCAGGAAGGGAGGGACGTGCTCGCCGGGGAGCTGTTTTTT. Encoded protein: CASSQEGRDVLAGELFF.

The chain has TRBV19 and TRBJ1-2, with D uncertain. Germline lookup yields CDR1 LNHDA and CDR2 SQIVND (reference sequence). CDR3 length: 14 amino acids. V shed 6 bases and J shed 7 bases, with 18 bases lying between them. CDR3 coding DNA: TGTGCCAGTAGAGCAGAGGGAAGGAGTAGTGGCTACACCTTC. Its protein is CASRAEGRSSGYTF.

V and J are TRBV6-5 and TRBJ1-6; 8 bases are shared with TRBD1. The germline V gene encodes CDR1 MNHEY and CDR2 SVGAGI. The CDR3 is 15 residues long. J gave up 6 bases and V 7 bases, and 8 bases lay outside the gene matches. The CDR3 coding sequence is TGTGCCAGCAAGCCGGACAGGGCCCTTAATTCACCCCTCCACTTT. Its translation: CASKPDRALNSPLHF.

The genes are TRBV27 and TRBJ1-3; D gene unclear. This CDR3 has 14 residues. CDR1 and CDR2 from the germline V gene are MNHEY and SMNVEV (reference sequence). The V and J ends lost 6 bases and 3 bases respectively, with 12 bases between them. The CDR3 region is CASRTNKNGNTIYF. The CDR3 bases are TGTGCCAGCAGGACAAATAAGAATGGAAACACCATATATTTT.

The chain links TRBV19 to TRBJ2-7, with D tentatively TRBD1 or TRBD2 (5 bases each). This CDR3 is built from 16 residues. Germline CDR1 reads LNHDA; CDR2 reads SQIVND (reference sequence). V was pared by 5 bases and J by 0 bases, with 17 bases between. Here the CDR3 reads CASSLTGTGSSYEQYF. The DNA for the CDR3 is TGTGCCAGTAGTTTGACCGGGACGGGGAGCTCCTACGAGCAGTACTTC.

The chain combines TRBV4-1 with TRBJ1-5; D possibly corresponds to TRBD1 (6 bases). The V end was cut by 1 base, the J end by 11 bases, with 15 bases between. Germline V gene lookup returns CDR1 MGHRA and CDR2 YSYEKL. There are 14 residues in the CDR3. CDR3 nucleotides: TGCGCCAGCAGCCAAGGAGGGGGACCAGGGTCCCAGCATTTT. Amino acids: CASSQGGGPGSQHF.

V usage is TRBV5-6 and J usage is TRBJ2-5; 10 bases are shared with TRBD2. CDR3 length: 15 residues. Germline V CDR1 and CDR2: SGHDT, YYEEEE. V was clipped by 2 bases and J by 4 bases; unmatched bases: 5. DNA of the CDR3: TGTGCCAGCAGCTTAGCGGGGGGGCTGGGAGAGACCCAGTACTTC. It codes for CASSLAGGLGETQYF.

The chain carries TRBV11-3 and TRBJ2-7, with 9 bases fitting TRBD1. This CDR3 has 15 residues. Germline V gives CDR1 SGHNT, CDR2 YENEEA. The V segment lost 0 bases and the J segment 5 bases; nucleotides outside the gene matches: 5. The CDR3 DNA reads as TGTGCCAGCAGCTTAGAGGGGGACAGGGACGACGAGCAGTACTTC. Protein product: CASSLEGDRDDEQYF.

The gene calls are TRBV29-1 and TRBJ1-1; 8 bases map to TRBD1. V was pared by 5 bases and J by 0 bases, with 5 bases of the junction left unmatched. From germline, CDR1 is SQVTM and CDR2 ANQGSEA. This CDR3 is 14 amino acids long. The CDR3 region is CSVLRDRLNTEAFF. The CDR3, as DNA: TGCAGCGTTCTCCGGGACAGGCTGAACACTGAAGCTTTCTTT.

This chain joins TRBV15 and TRBJ2-7, with D hard to call. The CDR3 has 15 residues. The V gene lost 0 bases and the J gene lost 1 base, with 10 bases spanning the gap. Germline CDR1 is LNHNV and CDR2 is YYDKDF (reference sequence). The chain's CDR3 is CATSREVGPSYEQYF. DNA for the CDR3: TGTGCCACCAGCAGAGAGGTCGGGCCGTCCTACGAGCAGTACTTC.

The V call is TRBV4-3, the J call TRBJ2-7; TRBD2 matches 11 bases. Germline CDR1 reads LGHNA; CDR2 reads YSLEER. This CDR3 has 16 residues. The V gene end was trimmed by 4 bases and the J gene end by 5 bases; junction bases not matched to a gene: 10. The CDR3 bases are TGCGCCAGCAGCCCAGCCCTAGCGGGGGGCGAGGACGAGCAGTACTTC. As protein: CASSPALAGGEDEQYF.

V is TRBV18 and J is TRBJ2-3; D not resolved. There are 12 residues in the CDR3. V gave up 3 bases and J gave up 6 bases, with 7 bases separating them. Per the germline V gene, CDR1 is KGHSH and CDR2 is LQKENI. The CDR3 reads CASSPNRDTQYF. CDR3 bases: TGTGCCAGCTCACCTAACCGGGATACGCAGTATTTT.

As concerns this clone: Other DNA sequences in this specimen translate into the identical CDR3. The CDR3: CASSLGGTGELFF. The CDR3 DNA sequence: TGCGCCAGCAGCTTAGGGGGGACCGGGGAGCTGTTTTTT. The rearrangement uses TRBV5-1 and TRBJ2-2, with D perhaps given as TRBD1 or TRBD2 (6 bases each). There are 13 residues in the CDR3. Germline assignment: CDR1 SGHRS and CDR2 YFSETQ. V dropped 2 bases and J dropped 5 bases, with 7 bases sitting between them.

This chain uses TRBV5-1 with TRBJ1-1, with 7 bases lining up with TRBD1. Trimming at V came to 8 bases and at J to 2 bases, leaving 21 bases not matched to a gene. This CDR3 has 18 amino acids. Germline lookup yields CDR1 SGHRS and CDR2 YFSETQ. The CDR3 region is CASNRDSGPWESNTEAFF. CDR3 DNA sequence: TGCGCCAGTAACCGGGACAGCGGACCCTGGGAATCTAACACTGAAGCTTTCTTT.

V and J are TRBV30 and TRBJ1-1; no reliable D call. CDR1 and CDR2 (germline): GTSNPN, SVGIG (reference sequence). The CDR3 is 13 residues long. Between the trimmed V and J ends, which lost 0 bases and 6 bases, there was a span of 11 bases. The CDR3 region is CAWSVKRGAEAFF. CDR3 bases: TGTGCCTGGAGTGTAAAACGGGGAGCTGAAGCTTTCTTT.

The chain recombines TRBV5-1 with TRBJ1-4; 10 bases agree with TRBD1. Germline V lookup: CDR1 SGHRS, CDR2 YFSETQ. Losses at the gene ends were 4 bases for V and 12 bases for J; bases not matched to a gene: 9. CDR3 size: 14 residues. CDR3 nucleotide sequence: TGCGCCAGCAGCCGGACAGGGGGGAATGTGGAACTGTTTTTT. It encodes CASSRTGGNVELFF.

The CDR3 reads CAIFEAGGRTDTQYF. The CDR3 DNA sequence: TGTGCCATTTTTGAGGCGGGGGGGCGGACAGATACGCAGTATTTT. J is TRBJ2-3 and V is TRBV28, with TRBD2 matching 9 bases. The germline CDR1 and CDR2 sequences are MDHEN and SYDVKM. CDR3 length: 15 residues. Trimming removed 10 bases from V and 3 bases from J; junction bases left unmatched: 11.

V usage is TRBV6-1 and J usage is TRBJ1-4; no reliable D call. CDR1 is MNHNS, CDR2 SASEGT, per germline. Trimming left V 2 bases short and J 5 bases short, with 12 bases between. The CDR3 loop spans 15 amino acids. The CDR3 protein is CASSETIEENEKLFF. The CDR3 DNA reads TGTGCCAGCAGTGAAACAATAGAAGAGAATGAAAAACTGTTTTTT.

The rearrangement joins TRBV4-1 to TRBJ2-7, with D tentatively TRBD1 or TRBD2 (7 bases each). Between the trimmed V and J ends, which lost 4 bases and 5 bases, there was a span of 21 bases. CDR3 size: 16 residues. The germline V gene encodes CDR1 MGHRA and CDR2 YSYEKL. CDR3 amino acids: CASSPGGTVLWNEQYF. The CDR3 nucleotides are TGCGCCAGCAGCCCCGGGGGGACAGTCCTTTGGAACGAGCAGTACTTC.

The rearrangement links TRBV12-5 to TRBJ1-1; no clear D. The CDR3 sequence is 14 residues long. Germline lookup yields CDR1 LGHNT and CDR2 FRNRAP. Trimming removed 1 base at V and 2 bases at J, with 8 bases between. In DNA form, the CDR3 reads TGTGCTAGTGGTTTGGCCCTGGGTAACACTGAAGCTTTCTTT. Its translation: CASGLALGNTEAFF.

The rearrangement links TRBV5-1 to TRBJ2-1, with D unresolved. This CDR3 is built from 14 residues. V was trimmed by 2 bases and J by 2 bases, leaving 8 bases between them. CDR1 is SGHRS and CDR2 is YFSETQ in the germline V gene. The CDR3 coding sequence is TGCGCCAGCAGCTTACGGCGGCCCTACAATGAGCAGTTCTTC. Amino acids: CASSLRRPYNEQFF.

The chain uses TRBV7-2 and TRBJ2-5, with D uncertain. The CDR3 is 13 residues long. Trimming cost V 7 bases and J 2 bases, with 11 bases left between them. CDR1 is SGHTA and CDR2 is FQGNSA in the germline V gene. The CDR3 DNA sequence: TGTGCCAGCACTCAGAGTTCACAAGAGACCCAGTACTTC. It yields the protein CASTQSSQETQYF.

This chain links TRBV5-6 with TRBJ1-2; TRBD1 matches 7 bases. V shed 5 bases and J 3 bases; nucleotides not matched to a gene: 10. There are 15 residues in the CDR3. The germline V gene has CDR1 SGHDT and CDR2 YYEEEE. Here the CDR3 reads CASRDNGQAHYGYTF. In DNA form, the CDR3 reads TGTGCCAGCAGGGACAATGGACAGGCTCACTATGGCTACACCTTC. Looking up the rest from reference TRBV5-6 and TRBJ1-2 gives the full variable domain: DAGVTQSPTHLIKTRGQQVTLRCSPKSGHDTVSWYQQALGQGPQFIFQYYEEEERQRGNFPDRFSGHQFPNYSSELNVNALLLGDSALYLCASRDNGQAHYGYTFGSGTRLTVV.

The CDR3 region has the DNA TGTGCCAGCAGCTTGGTCGGACAGGTAGCGGGGAATCAGCCCCAGCATTTT. Its translation: CASSLVGQVAGNQPQHF. The chain employs TRBV5-6 and TRBJ1-5; 7 nucleotides line up with TRBD1. The CDR3 sequence is 17 residues long. Losses at the gene ends were 0 bases for V and 4 bases for J; bases not matched to a gene: 10. Germline CDR1 SGHDT, CDR2 YYEEEE.

This sequence joins TRBV7-6 and TRBJ2-7; 7 positions agree with TRBD1. CDR1 and CDR2 from the germline V gene are SGHVS and FNYEAQ. V trimming: 1 base; J trimming: 3 bases; junction bases outside the gene matches: 3. The CDR3 sequence is 14 residues long. The CDR3, as DNA: TGTGCCAGCAGCTTAGGGGGGACAGACTACGAGCAGTACTTC. Its translation: CASSLGGTDYEQYF.

The chain couples TRBV27 to TRBJ1-5; maybe TRBD1 (6 bases). This CDR3 comprises 15 residues. V gave up 4 bases and J gave up 4 bases, with 14 bases separating them. Germline V CDR1 and CDR2: MNHEY, SMNVEV (reference sequence). The CDR3 region has the DNA TGTGCCAGCAGTTCCAAGGACAGTCTAAATCAGCCCCAGCATTTT. Amino acids: CASSSKDSLNQPQHF.